The rows below give T cell receptor beta chains drawn from one sample of a study of identical twins. TCRdb independently ran MiXCR on the 5' RACE reads; one entry per CDR3 protein. The sample consists of 690,000 or so distinct CDR3 sequences, approximately 9% of them appearing once. Another study also made use of these data, one on yellow fever vaccine responses in identical twins.

What was sequenced was PBMCs. The receptors here all came from a woman younger than 35 in good health. The CDR3 runs from the conserved cysteine through the conserved F or W. The D gene is left open where the match is weak. Clone sizes are given selectively: once, few, many, or a class where the clone is expanded.

TRBJ2-3	.	TRBD2	TRBV11-2	TGTGCCAGCAGCTCACTAGCGATAGATACGCAGTATTTT	CASSSLAIDTQYF
TRBJ2-4	.	.	TRBV7-2	TGTGCCAGCAGCATAGGTGGGGGTGGCAAAAACATTCAGTACTTC	CASSIGGGGKNIQYF
TRBJ2-1	few	TRBD2	TRBV2	TGTGCCAGCAGTCTAGAGGGACTAGCGCCCTACAATGAGCAGTTCTTC	CASSLEGLAPYNEQFF
TRBJ1-1	few	.	TRBV2	TGTGCCAGCAGTGAAGGTGGGACTACGAACACTGAAGCTTTCTTT	CASSEGGTTNTEAFF
TRBJ2-7	few	TRBD1	TRBV11-1	TGTGCCAGCAGCTCCCCAAACCCCCGGACAGGGACGAGCTCCTACGAGCAGTACTTC	CASSSPNPRTGTSSYEQYF
TRBJ2-1	few	.	TRBV5-6	TGTGCCAGCAGCTTCGGGATTAATGAGCAGTTCTTC	CASSFGINEQFF
TRBJ2-2	few	.	TRBV19	TGTGCCAGTAGTATTAAATCGAACACCGGGGAGCTGTTTTTT	CASSIKSNTGELFF
TRBJ2-1	.	.	TRBV28	TGTGCCAGCACTAGCGGAGGGAGAGGGGGTGAGCAGTTCTTC	CASTSGGRGGEQFF
TRBJ1-2	many	.	TRBV18	TGTGCCAGCAGCCCGGGGCCGGACTATGGCTACACCTTC	CASSPGPDYGYTF
TRBJ1-1	.	.	TRBV6-5	TGTGCCAGCAGTTACTCGACGGGGAACACTGAAGCTTTCTTT	CASSYSTGNTEAFF
TRBJ2-5	many	.	TRBV3-1	TGTGCCAGCAGCCAAGACATGCAGGGTAAAGAGACCCAGTACTTC	CASSQDMQGKETQYF
TRBJ2-1	many	TRBD2	TRBV4-3	TGCGCCAGCAGCCAAGTAGCGGGAGGGGTGGATGAGCAGTTCTTC	CASSQVAGGVDEQFF
TRBJ2-3	few	.	TRBV28	TGTGCCAGCAGTTTCCCCGCTGGGACAGATACGCAGTATTTT	CASSFPAGTDTQYF
TRBJ2-3	.	.	TRBV21-1	TGTGCCAGCAGCAATTGGGGCGGTCGGACTAGCGGGGGGGCCCTAGGCACAGATACGCAGTATTTT	CASSNWGGRTSGGALGTDTQYF
TRBJ2-7	few	TRBD1	TRBV27	TGTGCCAGCAGTAACAGGGGGGAGGTCTACGAGCAGTACTTC	CASSNRGEVYEQYF
TRBJ2-1	many	TRBD1	TRBV24-1	TGTGCCACCAGTGACCGGACAGGCCTCCGCTCCTACAATGAGCAGTTCTTC	CATSDRTGLRSYNEQFF
TRBJ2-1	few	.	TRBV7-2	TGTGCCAGCAGCTTCGACAGGTTCCGATACAATGAGCAGTTCTTC	CASSFDRFRYNEQFF
TRBJ1-5	few	.	TRBV30	TGTGCCTGGAGTTCACTTGCGGGGAGTGCTCAGCCCCAGCATTTT	CAWSSLAGSAQPQHF
TRBJ1-1	.	.	TRBV29-1	TGCAGCGTGCCAGGGTTCCCTGAAGCTTTCTTT	CSVPGFPEAFF
TRBJ1-2	few	.	TRBV12-3/TRBV12-4	TGTGCCAGCAGTTTAGGTTCGGGGAATGGCTACACCTTC	CASSLGSGNGYTF
TRBJ2-2	many	.	TRBV4-3	TGCGCCAGCAGCCAAGATCATAGCGCGAACACCGGGGAGCTGTTTTTT	CASSQDHSANTGELFF
TRBJ2-7	many	TRBD2	TRBV12-3/TRBV12-4	TGTGCCAGCCTGCTAGCGGGAGGGCCCTACGAGCAGTACTTC	CASLLAGGPYEQYF
TRBJ2-1	few	TRBD1	TRBV5-1	TGCGCCAGCAGCCTGAGGACGGGACAGGGGACCTACAATGAGCAGTTCTTC	CASSLRTGQGTYNEQFF
TRBJ2-1	few	.	TRBV28	TGTGCCAGCAGTTTATCCGTTGTTAGGGGGGCGAATGAGCAGTTCTTC	CASSLSVVRGANEQFF
TRBJ2-3	few	TRBD1	TRBV20-1	TGCAGTGCTGTGGACAGGGGCTCAGATACGCAGTATTTT	CSAVDRGSDTQYF
TRBJ2-5	many	TRBD2	TRBV5-4	TGTGCCAGCAGGAAAAGGAGCGGGGGGGCCGAAGAGACCCAGTACTTC	CASRKRSGGAEETQYF
TRBJ2-7	many	.	TRBV7-8	TGTGCCAGCAGCTCTCCACGGGGACTGTCCCCCTACGAGCAGTACTTC	CASSSPRGLSPYEQYF
TRBJ1-2	many	.	TRBV29-1	TGCAGCCCCTCAGGACCGCATGACTATGGCTACACCTTC	CSPSGPHDYGYTF
TRBJ2-7	many	.	TRBV5-1	TGCGCCAGCAGCTCACAGGGTGGGCGTGAATACGAGCAGTACTTC	CASSSQGGREYEQYF
TRBJ2-7	few	.	TRBV7-9	TGTGCCAGCAGCTCACTTCGGGACAAGGGTTACGAGCAGTACTTC	CASSSLRDKGYEQYF
TRBJ2-1	few	.	TRBV7-9	TGTGCCAGCAGCTTTTTTGAACCTAATGAGCAGTTCTTC	CASSFFEPNEQFF
TRBJ2-7	.	.	TRBV29-1	TGCAGCGGACGAACAGGGAGCTACGAGCAGTACTTC	CSGRTGSYEQYF
TRBJ2-7	.	.	TRBV5-1	TGCGCCAGCAGCTTGACGTCGGAGTTAACCTTC	CASSLTSELTF
TRBJ1-2	many	TRBD1	TRBV28	TGTGCCAGCAGACACACCTCCGGGACAGGGGGGATAGCTAACTATGGCTACACCTTC	CASRHTSGTGGIANYGYTF
TRBJ2-1	few	TRBD2	TRBV6-5	TGTGCCAGCAGTTACGTGTTGGGACTAGCGGTCCTTTCCTACAATGAGCAGTTCTTC	CASSYVLGLAVLSYNEQFF